Listed below are T cell receptor beta chains from one sample, sequenced in a study of blood T cell repertoires in COVID-19. The assay was immunoSEQ multiplex PCR, and TCRdb's table has in-frame clones only and misses some. This sample has 380,000 or so clones, with 89% found just once. Sequencing input: peripheral blood. The receptors shown here come from a man aged 35-49 years with acute or convalescent COVID-19. The CDR3 runs from the conserved cysteine through the conserved F or W. Fields, in order: J gene, V gene, CDR3 length, clone size, D gene, CDR3 protein, CDR3 DNA. D genes are given only for firm matches. The listing skips clone size in some rows; elsewhere it reads once, few, many or a size class.

TRBJ1-4	TRBV12-2	17	.	.	CASRSAPGQGSYVKLFF	TGTGCAAGTCGCTCCGCTCCGGGACAGGGGAGTTATGTTAAACTGTTTTTT
TRBJ2-3	TRBV14	18	.	TRBD2	CASIFQRGAYHGTDTQYF	TGTGCCAGCATCTTCCAGCGGGGGGCCTACCATGGCACAGATACGCAGTATTTT
TRBJ2-7	TRBV28	13	once	.	CASTLGLPYEQYF	TGTGCCAGCACCCTGGGGCTTCCCTACGAGCAGTACTTC
TRBJ1-2	TRBV11-2	13	.	.	CASRQLLGYGYTF	TGTGCCAGCAGGCAACTGCTCGGGTATGGCTACACCTTC
TRBJ2-7	TRBV10-3	15	.	TRBD2	CATSAGDLVAYEQYF	TGTGCCACATCGGCGGGGGACCTGGTCGCCTACGAGCAGTACTTC
TRBJ1-4	TRBV28	15	.	TRBD1	CASSSRDRVGEKLFF	TGTGCCAGCAGTAGCCGGGACAGGGTTGGTGAAAAACTGTTTTTT
TRBJ1-2	TRBV28	20	.	TRBD1	CASSLISGTGGRYSNYGYTF	TGTGCCAGCAGTTTAATATCAGGGACAGGGGGCCGATATTCCAACTATGGCTACACCTTC
TRBJ1-1	TRBV18	14	.	TRBD1	CASQRTGRATEAFF	TGTGCCAGCCAACGGACAGGGCGAGCCACTGAAGCTTTCTTT
TRBJ1-5	TRBV19	13	.	.	CASSAGVVQPQHF	TGTGCCAGTAGTGCAGGGGTAGTTCAGCCCCAGCATTTT
TRBJ2-1	TRBV7-2	16	.	.	CASSSRAGAIYNEQFF	TGTGCCAGCAGCTCGAGGGCAGGGGCGATATACAATGAGCAGTTCTTC
TRBJ2-7	TRBV11-2	15	.	.	CASSLGGGTYYEQYF	TGTGCCAGCAGCTTAGGTGGGGGGACGTACTACGAGCAGTACTTC
TRBJ1-5	TRBV28	15	.	.	CASRPDPGGIQPQHF	TGTGCCAGCAGACCCGACCCGGGGGGCATTCAGCCCCAGCATTTT
TRBJ1-2	TRBV9	16	.	.	CASSLLVGGLTGGYTF	TGTGCCAGCAGTCTTCTCGTGGGGGGTTTGACGGGAGGCTACACCTTC
TRBJ2-1	TRBV11-3	16	.	TRBD2	CASSSRAGGDNNEQFF	TGTGCCAGCAGCTCCCGAGCGGGGGGCGACAACAATGAGCAGTTCTTC
TRBJ2-1	TRBV5-6	15	.	TRBD1	CASSPTGQPDNEQFF	TGTGCCAGCAGCCCTACGGGACAGCCTGACAATGAGCAGTTCTTC
TRBJ1-5	TRBV5-5	16	once	TRBD1	CASSSLKETGVQPQHF	TGTGCCAGCAGCTCACTGAAGGAGACAGGGGTTCAGCCCCAGCATTTT
TRBJ1-1	TRBV4-1	12	many	.	CASSRPGTEAFF	TGCGCCAGCAGCCGCCCAGGGACTGAAGCTTTCTTT
TRBJ1-5	TRBV5-1	14	few	TRBD1	CASSTTGGEEPQHF	TGCGCCAGCAGCACCACAGGGGGCGAGGAGCCCCAGCATTTT
TRBJ1-2	TRBV6-2/TRBV6-3	13	.	TRBD1	CASSNTGDYGYTF	TGTGCCAGCAGCAACACAGGGGACTATGGCTACACCTTC
TRBJ1-5	TRBV9	15	.	.	CASSVEAGDNQPQHF	TGTGCCAGCAGCGTTGAGGCAGGGGACAATCAGCCCCAGCATTTT
TRBJ2-1	TRBV19	16	few	.	CASSTFGANDFNEQFF	TGTGCCAGTAGTACCTTTGGGGCGAACGATTTCAATGAGCAGTTCTTC
TRBJ1-1	TRBV5-1	14	.	.	CASSPVGGSTEAFF	TGCGCCAGCAGCCCGGTGGGAGGGAGCACTGAAGCTTTCTTT
TRBJ1-1	TRBV5-1	15	.	.	CASSLGGPGRTEAFF	TGCGCCAGCAGCTTGGGCGGGCCCGGCAGAACTGAAGCTTTCTTT
TRBJ2-7	TRBV7-6	14	few	.	CASSFGVGAYEQYF	TGTGCCAGCAGCTTTGGTGTGGGCGCCTACGAGCAGTACTTC
TRBJ2-1	TRBV7-8	16	.	TRBD2	CASSLAFAGGPFREFF	TGTGCCAGCAGCTTAGCGTTTGCGGGAGGGCCATTTAGAGAGTTCTTC
TRBJ2-1	TRBV28	16	.	TRBD2	CASSLPLAGGRDEQFF	TGTGCCAGCAGTTTACCTCTAGCGGGAGGTCGTGATGAGCAGTTCTTC
TRBJ1-2	TRBV29-1	13	.	.	CSVEETENYGYTF	TGCAGCGTGGAAGAAACAGAGAACTATGGCTACACCTTC
TRBJ2-3	TRBV5-4	16	.	TRBD1	CASSLGRGTGVDTQYF	TGTGCCAGCAGCTTGGGACGCGGGACAGGGGTTGATACGCAGTATTTT
TRBJ2-1	TRBV11-3	18	.	TRBD2	CASSETGTSGTLPNEQFF	TGTGCCAGCAGCGAAACCGGGACTAGCGGGACCCTCCCCAATGAGCAGTTCTTC
TRBJ1-6	TRBV6-5	14	.	.	CASSPEGVESPLHF	TGTGCCAGCAGCCCCGAGGGGGTGGAGTCACCCCTCCACTTT